Listed below are T cell receptor beta chains from one sample, sequenced in a study of cytomegalovirus exposure and HLA in healthy donors. Assay: immunoSEQ multiplex PCR; the TCRdb copy retains only in-frame clones and omits some. The sample lists 100,000 or so clones; roughly 72% were seen once. The sequenced material came from PBMCs. These receptors originate from a man aged 30 to 45 in good health and CMV-seropositive. The conserved cysteine and the conserved F or W are not part of the CDR3 here. Not all rows give a size; the values are once, few, many and, for expanded clones, a class.

>TRBV5-1|TRBJ1-4|.
ASSLGDSYEKLF
>TRBV4-2|TRBJ2-5|.
ASSRVGSGVETQY
>TRBV5-1|TRBJ2-1|.
ASSLDGYNEQF
>TRBV10-3|TRBJ1-4|.
AIAGTGHNEKLF
>TRBV5-8|TRBJ1-5|.
ASSPDTYQPQH
>TRBV6-5|TRBJ2-5|.
ASSYREGKETQY
>TRBV11-2|TRBJ2-2|once
ASISSAAARTGELF
>TRBV29-1|TRBJ1-1|.
SVEGTTRGSEAF
>TRBV2|TRBJ1-2|once
ATEGGIGYT
>TRBV9|TRBJ1-1|.
ASSGGGTEAF
>TRBV2|TRBJ2-1|.
ASCGTPLRNEQF
>TRBV29-1|TRBJ2-1|.
SVVRDKDEQF
>TRBV6-6|TRBJ1-5|once
ASSSPRGTGAQPQH
>TRBV7-9|TRBJ2-7|.
ASSFDGQGDYEQY
>TRBV5-1|TRBJ2-6|.
ASNEATLSGANVLT
>TRBV25-1|TRBJ1-4|.
ASGGFSTNEKLF
>TRBV19|TRBJ1-4|few
ATRGVRKTGYLTEKLF
>TRBV4-2|TRBJ2-3|.
ASSQEGREGWDTQY
>TRBV11-2|TRBJ2-2|.
ASSSRGNTGELF
>TRBV5-6|TRBJ2-7|.
ASSSVGTLRSYEQY
>TRBV6-4|TRBJ2-1|.
ASSDSSGMGNEQF
>TRBV30|TRBJ1-1|.
AWKGMVGTEAF
>TRBV28|TRBJ1-2|.
ASSLLGKVGYT
>TRBV10-3|TRBJ1-1|.
AIRDSPNTEAF
>TRBV18|TRBJ2-6|.
ASSRQGAAGANVLT
>TRBV2|TRBJ1-4|few
ASRKDRDDEKLF
>TRBV7-9|TRBJ2-5|.
ASSHAGMLGQETQY
>TRBV28|TRBJ1-5|.
ATKGGFYSNQPQH
>TRBV20-1|TRBJ1-1|.
SLEGGVEAF
>TRBV6-1|TRBJ1-1|.
ASSESSARGAAEAF
>TRBV27|TRBJ2-3|.
ASSSNRQGRNTDTQY
>TRBV6-5|TRBJ1-2|few
ASSSQGRANYGYT
>TRBV7-9|TRBJ2-4|.
ASSLDGVRAKNIQY
>TRBV7-8|TRBJ1-5|.
ASSATRGYQPQH
>TRBV25-1|TRBJ2-5|.
ASRGGQGEETQY
>TRBV9|TRBJ2-3|once
ASFGGSTDTQY
>TRBV6-1|TRBJ2-5|few
ASNDLGGVPQETQY
>TRBV30|TRBJ2-4|.
AWSRGGNIQY
>TRBV6-6|TRBJ1-6|.
ASSSRENSPLH
>TRBV7-2|TRBJ1-3|.
ASSLQLRGSGNTIY
>TRBV11-2|TRBJ2-7|.
ASSLFTGVGYEQY
>TRBV6-6|TRBJ2-1|.
ASENSLNEQF
>TRBV6-1|TRBJ1-2|.
ASRTGIGGYT
>TRBV18|TRBJ1-6|.
ASSPPAGNNSPLH
>TRBV19|TRBJ1-1|.
ASTGDRGREGLGEAF
>TRBV18|TRBJ2-1|.
ASSRTQHNEQF
>TRBV11-2|TRBJ1-1|.
ASSLEYRARPEAF
>TRBV7-8|TRBJ2-2|.
ASSSTRFVTGELF
>TRBV7-6|TRBJ1-5|.
ASSLDGGMDQPQH
>TRBV11-1|TRBJ2-5|few
ASTSRDRGRETQY
>TRBV9|TRBJ2-1|few
ASSVRTSSDNEQF
>TRBV29-1|TRBJ1-1|few
SAKGQGISEAF
>TRBV18|TRBJ1-1|.
ASSLQDTEAF
>TRBV5-1|TRBJ2-3|.
ASSLGQGDFQGEDTQY
>TRBV11-2|TRBJ2-3|.
ASSLGRTGRLSTDTQY
>TRBV7-2|TRBJ2-3|.
ASSPAGGRDTQY
>TRBV18|TRBJ2-7|.
ASSPLDQDEQY
>TRBV4-2|TRBJ2-5|.
ASSQRAGTPGTQY
>TRBV5-6|TRBJ1-3|.
ASSWGYSGNTIY